This passage covers 5 T cell receptor beta chains from one sample sequenced in a study of shared clonotypes between healthy human individuals. Method: immunoSEQ multiplex PCR; TCRdb's copy keeps in-frame clones and lacks some. There are 2 million to 3 million clones in the sample; 93% occur only once, and roughly 0.36% lies in the top ten. The sequenced sample consisted of naive CD4+ T cells from PBMCs. Regarding subset: CD45RA+ positively selected. These receptors were obtained from a man in his late teens or twenties in good health. Some clones in this sample may be carry-over from other donors' samples.

The V and J genes are TRBV7-9 and TRBJ2-7; D possibly corresponds to TRBD1 (5 bases). The V end lost 6 bases, the J end lost 2 bases, and 14 bases lay between the germline ends. The germline CDR1 and CDR2 sequences are SEHNR and FQNEAQ (reference sequence). This CDR3 has 14 amino acids. CDR3: CASSSWGGAYEQYF. The CDR3 DNA reads TGTGCCAGCAGTTCCTGGGGCGGAGCCTACGAGCAGTACTTC.

The chain is built from TRBV20-1 and TRBJ2-1; TRBD2 aligns across 8 bases. Trimming at V came to 1 base and at J to 12 bases, leaving 2 bases not matched to a gene. There are 11 residues in the CDR3. The germline gives CDR1 DFQATT, CDR2 SNEGSKA (reference sequence). The CDR3 bases are TGCAGTGCTAGAGGTCGGGAGGGGCAGTTCTTC. Its translation is CSARGREGQFF.

Worth noting for this clone: At the DNA level, this CDR3 is encoded by other sequences in the same sample as well. The chain uses TRBV25-1 and TRBJ2-7; D is undetermined. Trimming took off 1 base at V and 5 bases at J, with 3 bases between the two ends. Germline values: CDR1 MGHDK, CDR2 SYGVNS. The CDR3 has 11 residues. This CDR3 reads CASSELDEQYF. The CDR3 DNA reads TGTGCCAGCAGTGAATTAGACGAGCAGTACTTC.

This chain uses TRBV10-3 with TRBJ2-7; no definite D call. V was clipped by 7 bases and J by 2 bases, with 12 bases between them. The CDR3 has 13 residues. CDR1 and CDR2 from the germline V gene are ENHRY and SYGVKD. The CDR3 DNA is TGTGCCATCATGGCCCAAATTCCCTACGAGCAGTACTTC. It encodes CAIMAQIPYEQYF.

The chain recombines TRBV7-6 with TRBJ2-7; 9 positions match TRBD1. The CDR3 covers 15 residues. V lost 5 bases, J lost 5 bases, and 10 bases stayed unmatched. Germline loops: CDR1 SGHVS, CDR2 FNYEAQ. The CDR3 spells CASSTPGTGRDEQYF. The DNA for the CDR3 is TGTGCCAGCAGCACTCCCGGGACAGGGCGTGACGAGCAGTACTTC.